The entry that follows covers one T cell receptor (beta chain) sequence. The sample is drawn from a study of blood T cell repertoires in COVID-19. This CDR3 has 15 residues. CDR1 MDHEN and CDR2 SYDVKM come from the germline V gene. The ends were cut back, 6 bases at V and 2 bases at J, with 17 bases in the middle. Clones were sequenced by immunoSEQ multiplex PCR, and TCRdb holds only the in-frame ones, with some missing. The data show some 400,000 clones, around 89% seen once. V is TRBV28 and J is TRBJ2-7, with no clear D. This receptor was obtained from a young man with active or convalescent COVID-19. Sequences were obtained from peripheral blood. The CDR3 reads CASSPSQIPTYEQYF. In DNA, the CDR3 is TGTGCCAGCAGCCCTTCACAGATTCCCACCTACGAGCAGTACTTC.